Here is one TCR beta chain with its context. Its antigen is not identified. Trimming took 1 base from V and 4 from J, leaving 12 bases between them. The length of the CDR3 is 15 residues. In germline, CDR1 is KGHDR, CDR2 SFDVKD. Time point reported: sample taken at primary tumor resection. Without sorting, whole RNA was sequenced from tumor, nontumor lung or frozen PBMC. The sample belongs to a study of spatial heterogeneity in lung cancer. The overall study: Strong correlation linked TCR transcript counts in tumor regions to a T cell module score derived from matched bulk RNA-seq. Raw reads contained each unique TCR and UMI combination more than ten times on average.

On each TCR cDNA molecule, a unique molecular identifier was present. TCRdb used MiXCR to reprocess the 5' RACE reads, holding one entry per CDR3 protein. The sample carries approximately 3,800 distinct CDR3 sequences, around 35% recorded once. Study-wide results and caveats: Tumor mutation count correlated with how many alpha and beta TCRs expanded intratumorally.

V gene TRBV24-1 combines with J gene TRBJ2-5, with D possibly being TRBD1 (6 bases). Sequenced here: lung tumor tissue, sampled at surgery. This clonotype was sampled from a male donor with early-stage non-small cell lung cancer. In DNA form, the CDR3 reads TGTGCCACCAGTGATTTTGGTGTAGGGGGAGAGACCCAGTACTTC. As protein: CATSDFGVGGETQYF.